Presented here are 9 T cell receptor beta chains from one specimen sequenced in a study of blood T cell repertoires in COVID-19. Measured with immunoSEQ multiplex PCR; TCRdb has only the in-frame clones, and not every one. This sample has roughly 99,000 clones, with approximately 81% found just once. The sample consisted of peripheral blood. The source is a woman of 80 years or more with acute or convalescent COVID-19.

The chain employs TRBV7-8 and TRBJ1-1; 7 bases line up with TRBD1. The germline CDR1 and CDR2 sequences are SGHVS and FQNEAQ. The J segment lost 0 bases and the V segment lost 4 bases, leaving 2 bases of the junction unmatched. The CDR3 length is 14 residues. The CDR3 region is CASSSGQVNTEAFF. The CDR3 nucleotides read TGTGCCAGCAGCTCCGGACAGGTGAACACTGAAGCTTTCTTT.

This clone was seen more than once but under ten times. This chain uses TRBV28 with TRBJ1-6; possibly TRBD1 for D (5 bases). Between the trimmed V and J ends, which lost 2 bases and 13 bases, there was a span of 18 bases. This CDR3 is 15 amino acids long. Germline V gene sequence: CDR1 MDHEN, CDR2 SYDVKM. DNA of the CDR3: TGTGCCAGCAGTTTACCTGACACTCAGGGCTCTCCCCTCCACTTT. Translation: CASSLPDTQGSPLHF. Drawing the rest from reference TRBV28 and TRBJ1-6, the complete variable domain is DVKVTQSSRYLVKRTGEKVFLECVQDMDHENMFWYRQDPGLGLRLIYFSYDVKMKEKGDIPEGYSVSREKKERFSLILESASTNQTSMYLCASSLPDTQGSPLHFGNGTRLTVT.

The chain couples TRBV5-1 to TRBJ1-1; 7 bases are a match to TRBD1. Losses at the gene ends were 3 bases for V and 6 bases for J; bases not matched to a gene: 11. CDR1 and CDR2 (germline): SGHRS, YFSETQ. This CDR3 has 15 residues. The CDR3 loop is CASSYGIQGTSEAFF. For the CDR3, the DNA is TGCGCCAGCAGCTACGGGATACAGGGGACGTCTGAAGCTTTCTTT.

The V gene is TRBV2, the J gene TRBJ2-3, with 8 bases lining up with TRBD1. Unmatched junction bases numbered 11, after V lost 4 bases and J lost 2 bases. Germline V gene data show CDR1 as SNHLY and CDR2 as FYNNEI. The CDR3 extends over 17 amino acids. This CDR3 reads CASSGYLAGGLTDTQYF. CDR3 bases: TGTGCCAGCAGTGGTTATCTAGCAGGGGGCCTCACAGATACGCAGTATTTT.

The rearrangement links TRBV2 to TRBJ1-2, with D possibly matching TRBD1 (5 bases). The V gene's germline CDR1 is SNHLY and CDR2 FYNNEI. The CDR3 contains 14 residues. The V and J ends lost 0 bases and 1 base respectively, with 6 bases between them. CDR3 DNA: TGTGCCAGCAGTGAAGCGGGGGGTAACTATGGCTACACCTTC. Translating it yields CASSEAGGNYGYTF.

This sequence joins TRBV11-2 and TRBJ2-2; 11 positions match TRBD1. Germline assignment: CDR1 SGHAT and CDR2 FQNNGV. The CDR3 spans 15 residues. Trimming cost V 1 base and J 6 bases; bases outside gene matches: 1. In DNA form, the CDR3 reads TGTGCCAGCAGCTTAGGGACAGGGGGCCCCGGGGAGCTGTTTTTT. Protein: CASSLGTGGPGELFF.

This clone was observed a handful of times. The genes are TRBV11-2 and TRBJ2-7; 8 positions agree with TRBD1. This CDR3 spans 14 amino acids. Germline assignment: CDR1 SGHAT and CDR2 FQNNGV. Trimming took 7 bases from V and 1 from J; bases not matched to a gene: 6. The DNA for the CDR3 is TGTGCCAGCACCTCCACAGGGGGGTCCTACGAGCAGTACGTC. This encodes CASTSTGGSYEQYV.

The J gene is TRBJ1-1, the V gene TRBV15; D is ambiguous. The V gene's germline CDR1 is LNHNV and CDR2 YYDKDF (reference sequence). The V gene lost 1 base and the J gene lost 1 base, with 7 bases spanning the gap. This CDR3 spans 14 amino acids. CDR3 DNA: TGTGCCACCAGCAGAGTATCCGGGAACACTGAAGCTTTCTTT. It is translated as CATSRVSGNTEAFF.

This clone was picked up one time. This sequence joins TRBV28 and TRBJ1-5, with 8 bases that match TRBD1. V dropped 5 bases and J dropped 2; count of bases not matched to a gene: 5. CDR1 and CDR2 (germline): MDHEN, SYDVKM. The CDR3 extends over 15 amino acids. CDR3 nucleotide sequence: TGTGCCAGCAGTCCAGGGGGCTCGCGCAATCAGCCCCAGCATTTT. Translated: CASSPGGSRNQPQHF.